What follows describes a single T cell receptor beta chain. Measured with immunoSEQ multiplex PCR; TCRdb has only the in-frame clones, and not every one. Of 70,000 to 95,000 clones in the sample, 70% to 85% were seen once. The ends lost 0 bases at V and 7 bases at J; junction bases unmatched: 10. CDR1 SGDLS and CDR2 YYNGEE come from the germline V gene. This CDR3 contains 16 residues. The entry originates in a study of neoadjuvant anti-PD-1 for oral cavity cancer. As for the study in general: Around day 43, patients without progression received a fourth nivolumab dose before surgery.

The chain uses TRBV9 and TRBJ1-2, with TRBD1 matching over 9 bases. The clonotype was recovered from a person between 40 and 79 years old with oral cavity squamous cell carcinoma. Here the sequenced sample was PBMCs, taken before nivolumab (anti-PD-1) treatment. CDR3 sequence (DNA): TGTGCCAGCAGCGTAGAAGGAAACAGGGGGCGAGGTGGCTACACCTTC. Its translation is CASSVEGNRGRGGYTF. The full variable domain, its missing parts supplied by reference TRBV9 and TRBJ1-2, is DSGVTQTPKHLITATGQRVTLRCSPRSGDLSVYWYQQSLDQGLQFLIQYYNGEERAKGNILERFSAQQFPDLHSELNLSSLELGDSALYFCASSVEGNRGRGGYTFGSGTRLTVV.